This TCR beta chain originates from a study of identical twins. No donor was unhealthy or non-Caucasian. Deletions cut 5 bases from V and 8 bases from J, with 13 bases between. CDR1 and CDR2 from the germline V gene are SQVTM and ANQGSEA. The CDR3 consists of 12 residues. General study results and limits: Low generation-probability sequences were in excess among twin-shared out-of-frame alpha sequences. Modelling underestimated the level of out-of-frame TCR alpha sharing observed in monozygotic twins.

The cDNA had a unique molecular identifier and a template-switch universal primer site. In TCRdb, the 5' RACE reads were re-called with MiXCR into one record per CDR3 protein. The repertoire holds some 240,000 distinct CDR3 sequences, with approximately 8.3% as singletons. This clonotype was observed at least ten times. Its antigen is not known. The same sample was also used in a study of yellow fever vaccine responses in identical twins.

The source of this sequence is a woman between 18 and 30 years old in good health. The chain couples TRBV29-1 to TRBJ2-1; either TRBD1 or TRBD2 may supply D (5 bases each). The sequencing input was CD8+ T cells sorted from blood. The DNA of the CDR3 is TGCAGCGTTTGGGGGAGACATGATGAGCAGTTCTTC. Residues: CSVWGRHDEQFF.